This record covers a single T cell receptor (beta chain). Its antigen is undetermined. This sample stems from a study of shared clonotypes between healthy human individuals. About the study: CD4 naive and CD4 memory each took three plates per donor, while CD8 naive took two and CD8 memory one. Study results and caveats: On the whole, naive subsets had larger estimated richness than memory subsets had.

The germline V and J ends were trimmed by 6 bases and 8 bases, with 17 bases remaining between them. The CDR3 runs 15 residues. Looked up from germline, CDR1 is SNHLY and CDR2 is FYNNEI. Sequencing used immunoSEQ multiplex PCR; TCRdb keeps in-frame clones, though not all of them. In the table there are about 1 million clones, around 76% of which are singletons. The specimen was memory CD4+ T cells sorted from blood. Stated subset: CD45RA-negative fraction. The chain recombines TRBV2 with TRBJ1-6; D gene uncertain. This TCR was recovered from a young man in good health. The CDR3 protein is CASSRAPTLDSPLHF. Written as DNA, the CDR3 is TGTGCCAGCAGCCGGGCCCCCACCCTAGATTCACCCCTCCACTTT.